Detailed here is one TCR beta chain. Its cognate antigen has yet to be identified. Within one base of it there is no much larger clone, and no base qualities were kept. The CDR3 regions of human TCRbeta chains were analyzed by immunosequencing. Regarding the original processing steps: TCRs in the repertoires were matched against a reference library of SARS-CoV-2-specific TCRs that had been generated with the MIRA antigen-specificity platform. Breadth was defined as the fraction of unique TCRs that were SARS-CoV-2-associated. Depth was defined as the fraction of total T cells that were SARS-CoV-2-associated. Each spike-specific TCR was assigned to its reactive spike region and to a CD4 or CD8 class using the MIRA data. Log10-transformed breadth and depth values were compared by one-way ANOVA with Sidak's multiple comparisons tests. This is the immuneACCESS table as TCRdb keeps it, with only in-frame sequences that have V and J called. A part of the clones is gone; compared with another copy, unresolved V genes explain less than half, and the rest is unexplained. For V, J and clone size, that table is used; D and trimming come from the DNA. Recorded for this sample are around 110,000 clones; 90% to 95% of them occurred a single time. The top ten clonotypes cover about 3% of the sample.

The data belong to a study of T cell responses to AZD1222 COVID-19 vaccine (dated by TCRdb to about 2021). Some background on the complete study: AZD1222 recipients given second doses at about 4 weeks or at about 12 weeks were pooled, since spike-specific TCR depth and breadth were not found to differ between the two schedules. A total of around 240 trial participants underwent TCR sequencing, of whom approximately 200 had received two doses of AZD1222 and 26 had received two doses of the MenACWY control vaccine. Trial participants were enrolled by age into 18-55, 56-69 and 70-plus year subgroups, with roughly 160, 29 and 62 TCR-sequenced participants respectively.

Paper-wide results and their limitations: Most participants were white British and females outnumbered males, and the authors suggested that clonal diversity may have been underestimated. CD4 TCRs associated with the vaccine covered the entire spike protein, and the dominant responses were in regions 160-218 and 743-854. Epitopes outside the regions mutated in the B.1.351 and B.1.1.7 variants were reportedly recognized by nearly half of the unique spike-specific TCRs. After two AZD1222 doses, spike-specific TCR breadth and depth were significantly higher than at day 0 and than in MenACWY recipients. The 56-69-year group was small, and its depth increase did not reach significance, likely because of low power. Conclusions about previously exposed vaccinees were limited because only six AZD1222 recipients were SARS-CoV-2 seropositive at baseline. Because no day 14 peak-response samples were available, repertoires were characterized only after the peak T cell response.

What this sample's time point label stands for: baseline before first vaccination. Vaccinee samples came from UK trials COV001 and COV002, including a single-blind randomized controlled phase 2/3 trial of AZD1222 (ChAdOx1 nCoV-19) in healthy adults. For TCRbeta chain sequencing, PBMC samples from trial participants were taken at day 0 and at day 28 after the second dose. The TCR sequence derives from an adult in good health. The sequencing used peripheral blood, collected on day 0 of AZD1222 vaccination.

For the CDR3, the sequence is CASSQLAGGAEQYF. The DNA sequence reads TGTGCCAGCAGCCAACTAGCGGGAGGGGCCGAGCAGTACTTC. The V and J segments used are TRBV4-2 and TRBJ2-7, with 12 central nucleotides matching TRBD2. The CDR3 measures 14 amino acids from cysteine to phenylalanine. The read is trimmed to its CDR3 DNA, 42 bases read in frame from base 1. V loses 2 bases at its end and J loses 6 bases; junction bases beyond the gene matches: 2. CDR1 and CDR2 (LGHNA, YNFKEQ) derive from the germline V gene.